This TCR beta chain comes out of a study of blood T cells in healthy people across ages. Looking at the study overall: Every two T cells gave about one barcoded beta molecule via template switching.

General study findings and limits: Versus aged donors, long-lived donors had higher diversity and more naive CD4+ cells.

Germline CDR1 is MNHEY and CDR2 is SVGAGI. This CDR3 has 14 amino acids. The ends lost 7 bases at V and 2 bases at J; junction bases unmatched: 8. About this clonotype itself: The target antigen is unknown.

A J-beta primer mix and a sample-barcoded 5' primer were used in a second PCR of about 7 to 12 cycles. Individual samples furnished no less than 3 million CDR3-containing paired-end reads apiece. Via MiXCR, TCRdb re-called the 5' RACE reads, giving one row per CDR3 protein. The table includes fewer than 1,000,000 distinct CDR3 sequences, 46% detected once. Total RNA extraction produced at least 6 micrograms (per sample) for the study. The specimen sequenced was blood. The sequence was collected from a man at least 80 years old in good health. V and J are TRBV6-5 and TRBJ2-7, with 7 nucleotides matching TRBD1. CDR3 protein: CASTGPDRPYEQYF. The CDR3 DNA reads TGTGCCAGCACCGGCCCGGACAGGCCCTACGAGCAGTACTTC.